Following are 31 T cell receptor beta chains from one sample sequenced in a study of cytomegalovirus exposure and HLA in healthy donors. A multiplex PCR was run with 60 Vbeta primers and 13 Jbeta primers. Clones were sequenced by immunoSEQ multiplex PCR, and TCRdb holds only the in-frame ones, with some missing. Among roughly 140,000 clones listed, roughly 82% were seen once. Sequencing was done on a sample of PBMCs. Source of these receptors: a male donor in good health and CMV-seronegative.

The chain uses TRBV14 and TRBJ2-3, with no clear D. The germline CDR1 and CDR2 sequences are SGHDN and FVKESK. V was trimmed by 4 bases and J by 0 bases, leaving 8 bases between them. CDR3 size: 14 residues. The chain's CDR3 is CASSPYTSTDTQYF. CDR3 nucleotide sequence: TGTGCCAGCAGCCCTTATACTAGCACAGATACGCAGTATTTT.

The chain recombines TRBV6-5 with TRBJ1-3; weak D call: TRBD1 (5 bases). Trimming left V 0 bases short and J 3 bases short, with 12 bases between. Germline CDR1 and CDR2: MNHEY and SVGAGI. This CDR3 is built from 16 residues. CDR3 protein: CASSYSRSGYGNTIYF. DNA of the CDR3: TGTGCCAGCAGTTACTCGAGATCAGGGTATGGAAACACCATATATTTT.

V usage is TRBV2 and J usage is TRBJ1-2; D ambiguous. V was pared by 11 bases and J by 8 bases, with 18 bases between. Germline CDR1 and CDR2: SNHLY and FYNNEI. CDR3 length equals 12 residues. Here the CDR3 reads CAGPDPAGGYTF. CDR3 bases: TGTGCCGGACCTGACCCAGCGGGGGGCTACACCTTC. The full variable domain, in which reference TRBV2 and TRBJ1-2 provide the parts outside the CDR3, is EPEVTQTPSHQVTQMGQEVILRCVPISNHLYFYWYRQILGQKVEFLVSFYNNEISEKSEIFDDQFSVERPDGSNFTLKIRSTKLEDSAMYFCAGPDPAGGYTFGSGTRLTVV.

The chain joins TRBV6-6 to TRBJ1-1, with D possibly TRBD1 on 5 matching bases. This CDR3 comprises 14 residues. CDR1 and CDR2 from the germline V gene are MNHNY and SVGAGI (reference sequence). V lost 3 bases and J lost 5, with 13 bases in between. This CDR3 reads CASSYGRVRTEAFF. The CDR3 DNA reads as TGTGCCAGCAGTTATGGCAGGGTTCGAACTGAAGCTTTCTTT.

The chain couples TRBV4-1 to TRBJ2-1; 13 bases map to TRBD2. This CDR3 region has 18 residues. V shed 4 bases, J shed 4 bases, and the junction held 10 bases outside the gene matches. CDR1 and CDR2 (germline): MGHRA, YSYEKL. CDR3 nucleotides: TGCGCCAGCAGCCTCAGGGGACTAGCGGGGACGAAGTACAATGAGCAGTTCTTC. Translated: CASSLRGLAGTKYNEQFF.

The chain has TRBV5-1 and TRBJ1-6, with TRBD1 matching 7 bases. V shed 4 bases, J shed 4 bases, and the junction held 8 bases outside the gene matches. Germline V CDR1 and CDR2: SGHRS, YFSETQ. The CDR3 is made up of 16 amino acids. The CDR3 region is CASSVSRDSYNSPLHF. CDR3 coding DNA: TGCGCCAGCAGCGTGTCCCGGGACAGTTATAATTCACCCCTCCACTTT.

CDR3 nucleotide sequence: TGCAGCGTTGAATGGGGGGGGAACACTGAAGCTTTCTTT. Protein: CSVEWGGNTEAFF. The chain recombines TRBV29-1 with TRBJ1-1; TRBD1 might be the D (5 bases). Trimming cost V 2 bases and J 1 base, with 8 bases left between them. The CDR3 has 13 amino acids. Germline values: CDR1 SQVTM, CDR2 ANQGSEA.

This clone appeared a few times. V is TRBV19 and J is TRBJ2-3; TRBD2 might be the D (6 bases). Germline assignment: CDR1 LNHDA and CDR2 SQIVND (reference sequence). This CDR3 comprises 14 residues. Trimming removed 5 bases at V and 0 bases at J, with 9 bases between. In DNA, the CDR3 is TGTGCCAGTAGTCCCGGGACTAGCACAGATACGCAGTATTTT. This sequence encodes CASSPGTSTDTQYF.

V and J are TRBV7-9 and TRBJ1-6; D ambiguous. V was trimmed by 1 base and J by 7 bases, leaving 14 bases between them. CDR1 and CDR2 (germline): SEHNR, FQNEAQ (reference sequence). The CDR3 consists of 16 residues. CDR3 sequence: CASSLEREALNSPLHF. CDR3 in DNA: TGTGCCAGCAGCTTAGAGAGAGAAGCCCTGAATTCACCCCTCCACTTT. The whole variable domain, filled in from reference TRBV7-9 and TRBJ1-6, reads DTGVSQNPRHKITKRGQNVTFRCDPISEHNRLYWYRQTLGQGPEFLTYFQNEAQLEKSRLLSDRFSAERPKGSFSTLEIQRTEQGDSAMYLCASSLEREALNSPLHFGNGTRLTVT.

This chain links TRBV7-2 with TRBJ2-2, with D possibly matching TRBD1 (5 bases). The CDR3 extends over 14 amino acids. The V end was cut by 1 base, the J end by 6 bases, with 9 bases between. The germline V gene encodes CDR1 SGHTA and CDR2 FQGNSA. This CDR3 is CASSLGGRPGELFF. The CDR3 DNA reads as TGTGCCAGCAGCTTAGGGGGCCGTCCCGGGGAGCTGTTTTTT.

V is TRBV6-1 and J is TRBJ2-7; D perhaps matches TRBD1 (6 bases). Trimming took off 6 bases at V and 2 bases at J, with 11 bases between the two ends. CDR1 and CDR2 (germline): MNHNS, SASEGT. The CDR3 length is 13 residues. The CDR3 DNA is TGTGCCAGCAGAAGGGACACTACCTACGAGCAGTACTTC. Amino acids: CASRRDTTYEQYF.

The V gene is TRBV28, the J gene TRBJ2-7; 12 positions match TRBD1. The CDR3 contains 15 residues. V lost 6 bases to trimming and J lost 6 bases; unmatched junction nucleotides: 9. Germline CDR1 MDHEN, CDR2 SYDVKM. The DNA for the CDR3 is TGTGCCAGCAGGCCTTACCGGGACAGGGGGCGCGAGCAGTACTTC. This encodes CASRPYRDRGREQYF. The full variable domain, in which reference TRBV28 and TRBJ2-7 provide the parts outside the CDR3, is DVKVTQSSRYLVKRTGEKVFLECVQDMDHENMFWYRQDPGLGLRLIYFSYDVKMKEKGDIPEGYSVSREKKERFSLILESASTNQTSMYLCASRPYRDRGREQYFGPGTRLTVT.

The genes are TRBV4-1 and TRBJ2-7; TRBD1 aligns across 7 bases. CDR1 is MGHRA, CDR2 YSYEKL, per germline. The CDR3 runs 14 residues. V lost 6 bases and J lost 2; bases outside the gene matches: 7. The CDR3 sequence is CASSPNRGPYEQYF. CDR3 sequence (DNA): TGCGCCAGCAGTCCCAACAGGGGACCCTACGAGCAGTACTTC.

The CDR3 DNA follows: TGTGCCATCAGTGAGGTCCAGCGAGGTGAAGCTTTCTTT. Protein sequence: CAISEVQRGEAFF. The chain is built from TRBV10-3 and TRBJ1-1; the D is unclear. Germline assignment: CDR1 ENHRY and CDR2 SYGVKD. The CDR3 sequence is 13 residues long. Trimming stripped 2 bases from V and 7 bases from J, with 11 bases between.

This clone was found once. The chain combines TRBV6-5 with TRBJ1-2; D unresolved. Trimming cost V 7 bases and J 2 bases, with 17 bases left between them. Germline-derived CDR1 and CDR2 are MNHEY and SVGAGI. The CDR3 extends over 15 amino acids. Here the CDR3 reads CASTVANYGNYGYTF. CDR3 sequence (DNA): TGTGCCAGCACCGTTGCTAACTACGGGAACTATGGCTACACCTTC.

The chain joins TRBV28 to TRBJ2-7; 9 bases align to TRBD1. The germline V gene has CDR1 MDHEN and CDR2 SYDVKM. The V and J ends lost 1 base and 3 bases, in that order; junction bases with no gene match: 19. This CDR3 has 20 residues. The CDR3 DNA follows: TGTGCCAGCAGTTTATTATCCGGTCAACAGGGGGCTTCTAGCTTCTACGAGCAGTACTTC. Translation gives CASSLLSGQQGASSFYEQYF.

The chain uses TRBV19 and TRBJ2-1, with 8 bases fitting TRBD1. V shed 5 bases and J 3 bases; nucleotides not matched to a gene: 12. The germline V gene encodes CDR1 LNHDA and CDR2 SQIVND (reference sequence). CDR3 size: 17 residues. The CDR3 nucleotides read TGTGCCAGTAGTCGGGGGTTTGGGGGGACAGGCTACAATGAGCAGTTCTTC. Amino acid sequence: CASSRGFGGTGYNEQFF. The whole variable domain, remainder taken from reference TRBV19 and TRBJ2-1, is DGGITQSPKYLFRKEGQNVTLSCEQNLNHDAMYWYRQDPGQGLRLIYYSQIVNDFQKGDIAEGYSVSREKKESFPLTVTSAQKNPTAFYLCASSRGFGGTGYNEQFFGPGTRLTVL.

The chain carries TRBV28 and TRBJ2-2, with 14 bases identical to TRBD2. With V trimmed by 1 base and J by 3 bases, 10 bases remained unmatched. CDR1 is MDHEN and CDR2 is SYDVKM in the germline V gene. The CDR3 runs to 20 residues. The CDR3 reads CASSLYWETSGRVYTGELFF. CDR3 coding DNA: TGTGCCAGCAGTTTATACTGGGAGACTAGCGGGAGGGTGTACACCGGGGAGCTGTTTTTT.

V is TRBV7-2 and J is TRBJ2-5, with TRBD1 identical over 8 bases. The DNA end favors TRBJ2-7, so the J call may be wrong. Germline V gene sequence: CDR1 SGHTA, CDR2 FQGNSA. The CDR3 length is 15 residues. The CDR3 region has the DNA TGTGCCAGCAGCCCACCCGGGACAGGCCCGTACGAGCAGTACTTC. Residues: CASSPPGTGPYEQYF.

The CDR3 DNA follows: TGTGCCAGCAGCCCTCCGGGACTAGCGGTCTCCTACGAGCAGTACTTC. Residues: CASSPPGLAVSYEQYF. The rearrangement joins TRBV14 to TRBJ2-7; 11 nucleotides match TRBD2. The CDR3 is 16 residues long. V lost 4 bases and J lost 0; bases outside the gene matches: 5. Germline lookup yields CDR1 SGHDN and CDR2 FVKESK. Using reference TRBV14 and TRBJ2-7 for the parts outside the CDR3, the full variable domain is EAGVTQFPSHSVIEKGQTVTLRCDPISGHDNLYWYRRVMGKEIKFLLHFVKESKQDESGMPNNRFLAERTGGTYSTLKVQPAELEDSGVYFCASSPPGLAVSYEQYFGPGTRLTVT.

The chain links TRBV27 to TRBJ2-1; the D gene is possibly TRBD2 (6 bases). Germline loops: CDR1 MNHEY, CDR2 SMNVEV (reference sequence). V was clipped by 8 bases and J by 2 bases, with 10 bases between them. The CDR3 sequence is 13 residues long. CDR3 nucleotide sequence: TGTGCCAGCCGGGAGTTTGCCTACAATGAGCAGTTCTTC. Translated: CASREFAYNEQFF.

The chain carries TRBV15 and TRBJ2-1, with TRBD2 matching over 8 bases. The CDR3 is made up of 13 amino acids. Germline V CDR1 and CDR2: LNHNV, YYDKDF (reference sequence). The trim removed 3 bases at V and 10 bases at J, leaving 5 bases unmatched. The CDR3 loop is CATSSILAEEQFF. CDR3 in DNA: TGTGCCACCAGCAGTATACTAGCGGAGGAGCAGTTCTTC.

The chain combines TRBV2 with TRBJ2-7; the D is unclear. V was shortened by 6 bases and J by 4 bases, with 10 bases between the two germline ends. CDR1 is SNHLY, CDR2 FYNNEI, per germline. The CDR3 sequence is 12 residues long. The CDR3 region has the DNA TGTGCCAGCAGGCCTAACGGGTACGAGCAGTACTTC. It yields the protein CASRPNGYEQYF.

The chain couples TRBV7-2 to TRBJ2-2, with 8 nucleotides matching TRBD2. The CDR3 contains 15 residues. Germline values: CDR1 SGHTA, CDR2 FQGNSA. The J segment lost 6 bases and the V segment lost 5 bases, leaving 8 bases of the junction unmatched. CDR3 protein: CASSIRGLGSGELFF. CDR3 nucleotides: TGTGCCAGCAGCATTCGGGGACTAGGGTCCGGGGAGCTGTTTTTT.

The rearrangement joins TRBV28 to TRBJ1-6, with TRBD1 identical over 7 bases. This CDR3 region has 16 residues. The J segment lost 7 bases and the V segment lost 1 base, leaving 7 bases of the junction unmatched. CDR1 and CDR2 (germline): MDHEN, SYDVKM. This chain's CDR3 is CASSLSRTGLNSPLHF. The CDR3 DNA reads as TGTGCCAGCAGTTTATCCCGGACAGGCCTAAATTCACCCCTCCACTTT.

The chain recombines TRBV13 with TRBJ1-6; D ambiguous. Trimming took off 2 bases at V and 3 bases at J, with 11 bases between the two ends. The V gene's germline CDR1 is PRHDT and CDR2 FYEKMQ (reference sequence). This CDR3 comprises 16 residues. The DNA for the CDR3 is TGTGCCAGCAGCTTAATCCGGACTGACTATAATTCACCCCTCCACTTT. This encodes CASSLIRTDYNSPLHF.

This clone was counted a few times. The CDR3 DNA sequence: TGTGCCACCAGCAGAGATCGTCGGCTTGGGGGGGGAAATGAAAAACTGTTTTTT. Translation: CATSRDRRLGGGNEKLFF. The chain joins TRBV15 to TRBJ1-4, with D maybe TRBD1 (5 bases). Trimming took 0 bases from V and 5 from J, leaving 19 bases between them. The CDR3 extends over 18 amino acids. Germline-derived CDR1 and CDR2 are LNHNV and YYDKDF (reference sequence).

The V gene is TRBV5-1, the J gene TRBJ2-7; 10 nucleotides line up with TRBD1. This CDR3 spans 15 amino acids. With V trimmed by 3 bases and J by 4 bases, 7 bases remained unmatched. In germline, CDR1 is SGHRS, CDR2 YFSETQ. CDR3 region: CASSYGTGVSYEQYF. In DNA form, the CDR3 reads TGCGCCAGCAGCTACGGGACAGGGGTTTCGTACGAGCAGTACTTC.

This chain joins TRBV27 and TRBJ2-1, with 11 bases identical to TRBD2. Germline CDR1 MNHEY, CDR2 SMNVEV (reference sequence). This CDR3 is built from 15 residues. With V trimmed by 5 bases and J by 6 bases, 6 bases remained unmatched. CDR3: CASSPLAGGSNEQFF. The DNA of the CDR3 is TGTGCCAGCAGTCCCCTAGCGGGAGGATCCAATGAGCAGTTCTTC.

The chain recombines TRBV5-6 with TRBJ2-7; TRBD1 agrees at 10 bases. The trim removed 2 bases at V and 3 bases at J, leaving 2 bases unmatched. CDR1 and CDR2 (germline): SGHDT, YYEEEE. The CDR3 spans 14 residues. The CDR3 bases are TGTGCCAGCAGCTTAGGACAGGGGGTCTACGAGCAGTACTTC. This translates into CASSLGQGVYEQYF.

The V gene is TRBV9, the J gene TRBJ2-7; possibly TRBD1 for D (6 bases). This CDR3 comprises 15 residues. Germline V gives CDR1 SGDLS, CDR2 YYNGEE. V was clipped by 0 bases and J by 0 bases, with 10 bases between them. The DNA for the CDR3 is TGTGCCAGCAGCGTAGCTACAGGGTACTCCTACGAGCAGTACTTC. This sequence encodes CASSVATGYSYEQYF.